What follows describes a single T cell receptor beta chain. At least ten counts were recorded for this clonotype. No cognate antigen has been identified for it. Base qualities were left out, and no much larger clone turns up one base away. Reading from cysteine to phenylalanine, the CDR3 counts 15 amino acids. Just the 45-base CDR3 DNA is kept, in frame starting at base 1. V sheds 1 base and J sheds 0 bases, leaving 8 bases between their ends. CDR1 and CDR2 are drawn from the germline V gene: KGHSH, LQKENI. The sample is drawn from a study of early T cells in non-severe SARS-CoV-2 infection (dated by TCRdb to about 2021). Study-level background: TCR sequencing used bulk RNA from unsorted whole blood, so alpha and beta chains could not be paired. General findings and caveats noted by the study authors: Matching against VDJdb was skewed toward anti-spike CD8 responses, likely underestimated virus-specific expansions, and missed private and CD4 specificities.

Library method: 5' RACE. Sequenced on a NextSeq 500. In the TCR library protocol, unique molecular identifiers were attached to individual cDNA molecules to correct for PCR bias and sequencing error. Sequencing covered both TCR alpha and beta chains, and within each sample the abundances of alpha and beta sequences were tightly co-correlated. The original methods were these. Decombinator V4 was used to annotate TCR sequences for V gene, J gene and CDR3. Expanded TCRs were defined as changing significantly between any two time points under a Poisson model with p below 0.0001. TCR abundances were normalised to the total number of TCRs sequenced per sample and were expressed as counts per million. TRAV1-2 paired with TRAJ12, TRAJ20 or TRAJ33 defined MAIT TCRs, while TRAV10 paired with TRAJ18 defined iNKT TCRs. VDJdb, accessed 1 November 2021, was searched for CMV, EBV and SARS-CoV-2 annotated TCRs, excluding TCRs annotated for multiple antigens. TCRdb trimmed the raw reads at Q25, called clones with MiXCR and kept productive beta chains. Rows are unified per CDR3 protein, each entry keeping the most common DNA and genes. TCRdb, not the authors, supplied the V and J calls. The sample records around 77,000 distinct CDR3 sequences, 14% of which are singletons. The ten largest clonotypes hold about 4% of the sample.

A case-control design nested within a healthcare worker cohort in London, UK, was used, with weekly nasopharyngeal swab PCR tests and blood sampling performed. Healthcare workers were recruited during the week of the UK lockdown, between 23 and 31 March 2020, and followed weekly for up to about 16 weeks. Sequences were derived from whole blood, sampled at baseline. The chain is made from TRBV18 and TRBJ2-3, with the D gene not confidently named. The source of this sequence is an adult who was a healthcare worker with PCR-confirmed SARS-CoV-2 infection or an uninfected control (not recorded which). In nucleotide form, the sequence is TGTGCCAGCTCACCACGAATATCTAGCACAGATACGCAGTATTTT. Translated, this gives CASSPRISSTDTQYF. With the portions outside the CDR3 filled from the reference TRBV18 and TRBJ2-3 genes, the complete variable region becomes NAGVMQNPRHLVRRRGQEARLRCSPMKGHSHVYWYRQLPEEGLKFMVYLQKENIIDESGMPKERFSAEFPKEGPSILRIQQVVRGDSAAYFCASSPRISSTDTQYFGPGTRLTVL.